This passage covers 27 T cell receptor beta chains from one sample sequenced in a study of blood T cell repertoires in COVID-19. Only in-frame clones appear in the TCRdb table, and some are missing; sequencing was by immunoSEQ multiplex PCR. Altogether 20,000 to 30,000 clones are present, roughly 89% being singletons, with the ten largest covering roughly a fifth. Sequencing was performed on peripheral blood. These receptors all come from a human donor in a cohort sampled during active COVID-19.

The chain is built from TRBV29-1 and TRBJ1-2; D may be TRBD1 (6 bases). Germline V gene sequence: CDR1 SQVTM, CDR2 ANQGSEA. V lost 3 bases to trimming and J lost 8 bases, with 16 bases between them. This CDR3 has 13 residues. CDR3 protein: CSVDAGGAEGYTF. In DNA form, the CDR3 reads TGCAGCGTTGATGCTGGGGGCGCGGAGGGCTACACCTTC.

The chain joins TRBV2 to TRBJ2-7, with TRBD1 identical over 7 bases. The CDR3 is 15 amino acids. Germline V gene data show CDR1 as SNHLY and CDR2 as FYNNEI. V shed 6 bases and J 6 bases; nucleotides not matched to a gene: 14. The CDR3 region is CASSARTGVGSEQYF. The CDR3 DNA sequence: TGTGCCAGCAGCGCGCGAACAGGGGTGGGTTCCGAGCAGTACTTC.

This sequence joins TRBV7-9 and TRBJ1-5; 9 bases are shared with TRBD1. The CDR3 totals 15 residues. V lost 5 bases to trimming and J lost 6 bases; unmatched junction nucleotides: 8. Germline lookup yields CDR1 SEHNR and CDR2 FQNEAQ (reference sequence). This chain's CDR3 is CASSPGQGIIQPQHF. The CDR3, as DNA: TGTGCCAGCAGCCCCGGACAGGGGATCATTCAGCCCCAGCATTTT.

This clone was recorded a few times. This rearrangement joins TRBV7-3 to TRBJ2-5; 12 bases are a match to TRBD2. J lost 4 bases, V lost 5 bases, and 11 bases had no gene match. The germline CDR1 and CDR2 sequences are SGHTA and FQGTGA. The CDR3 has 17 amino acids. As DNA, the CDR3 is TGTGCCAGCAGCGCTCTTGGACTAGCGGGAAAAGGAGAGACCCAGTACTTC. Protein sequence: CASSALGLAGKGETQYF. The full variable domain, its missing parts supplied by reference TRBV7-3 and TRBJ2-5, is GAGVSQTPSNKVTEKGKYVELRCDPISGHTALYWYRQSLGQGPEFLIYFQGTGAADDSGLPNDRFFAVRPEGSVSTLKIQRTERGDSAVYLCASSALGLAGKGETQYFGPGTRLLVL.

J is TRBJ2-2 and V is TRBV2; no clear D. Germline V gives CDR1 SNHLY, CDR2 FYNNEI. The germline V and J ends were trimmed by 6 bases and 1 base, with 3 bases remaining between them. The CDR3 has 12 amino acids. This CDR3 reads CASSGNTGELFF. CDR3 nucleotides: TGTGCCAGCAGCGGGAACACCGGGGAGCTGTTTTTT.

This clone was seen only once. V is TRBV21-1 and J is TRBJ1-1; the D call of TRBD1 is as the table states it, not checked on the DNA. TRBV21-1 is assigned pseudogene status. The CDR3 is 14 amino acids. The CDR3 DNA reads as TGTGCCAGCAGCGAACAGGGGGCTAGGACTGAAGCTTTCTTT. Amino acid sequence: CASSEQGARTEAFF.

The rearrangement uses TRBV3-1 (or the pseudogene TRBV3-2) and TRBJ2-1; 8 positions agree with TRBD1. This CDR3 contains 17 residues. V gave up 1 base and J gave up 5 bases; unmatched junction bases: 10. CDR1 LGHDT and CDR2 YNNKEL come from the germline V gene (reference sequence). CDR3 sequence: CASSQAGGGMLDNEQFF. The CDR3 bases are TGTGCCAGCAGCCAAGCAGGGGGCGGGATGCTCGACAATGAGCAGTTCTTC.

This chain uses TRBV7-2 with TRBJ2-2, with TRBD2 matching over 8 bases. The CDR3 has 18 residues. With V trimmed by 5 bases and J by 7 bases, 18 bases remained unmatched. The V gene's germline CDR1 is SGHTA and CDR2 FQGNSA. This CDR3 is CASSLPPVAGPFDGELFF. The CDR3 coding sequence is TGTGCCAGCAGCCTCCCCCCGGTAGCGGGGCCGTTCGACGGGGAGCTGTTTTTT.

The V call is TRBV7-9, the J call TRBJ2-1; 14 nucleotides align to TRBD2. CDR3 length: 16 amino acids. Germline V CDR1 and CDR2: SEHNR, FQNEAQ (reference sequence). V was clipped by 5 bases and J by 9 bases; unmatched bases: 9. The chain's CDR3 is CASSQGLAGARGEQFF. In DNA, the CDR3 is TGTGCCAGCAGCCAGGGACTAGCGGGGGCTCGCGGTGAGCAGTTCTTC.

V gene TRBV27 combines with J gene TRBJ2-4; 7 bases align to TRBD2. This CDR3 contains 15 residues. Germline V gene sequence: CDR1 MNHEY, CDR2 SMNVEV (reference sequence). Trimming cost V 7 bases and J 0 bases; bases outside gene matches: 6. The CDR3 nucleotides are TGTGCCAGCACGGGCGGGAGAAGAGCCAAAAACATTCAGTACTTC. As protein: CASTGGRRAKNIQYF.

This chain connects TRBV2 to TRBJ2-2, with 9 bases lining up with TRBD1. The CDR3 is 14 residues long. Germline trimming cut 9 bases from V and 1 base from J; bases unmatched to any gene: 3. From germline, CDR1 is SNHLY and CDR2 FYNNEI. The CDR3 region is CARNRGQNTGELFF. CDR3 bases: TGTGCCAGAAACAGGGGGCAGAACACCGGGGAGCTGTTTTTT.

The chain has TRBV7-2 and TRBJ1-1, with 8 nucleotides matching TRBD1. The CDR3 totals 15 residues. CDR1 is SGHTA, CDR2 FQGNSA, per germline. V lost 4 bases and J lost 11; bases outside the gene matches: 15. The CDR3 nucleotides read TGTGCCAGCAGCTGGACAAGCGGACAGGGCGCTTCGGCTTTCTTT. Translating gives CASSWTSGQGASAFF.

This clone has just one count. V usage is TRBV9 and J usage is TRBJ2-1; 8 positions agree with TRBD1. CDR3 length: 14 amino acids. Per germline, CDR1 SGDLS and CDR2 YYNGEE. V was clipped by 0 bases and J by 6 bases; unmatched bases: 2. The CDR3 region has the DNA TGTGCCAGCAGCGTAGCTCAGGGGGCCAATGAGCAGTTCTTC. As protein: CASSVAQGANEQFF.

This chain links TRBV9 with TRBJ2-1, with TRBD2 as a possible D gene (5 bases). CDR1 and CDR2 (germline): SGDLS, YYNGEE. V gave up 1 base and J gave up 0 bases, with 14 bases separating them. This CDR3 spans 17 amino acids. The CDR3 region is CASSVTGGGGSYNEQFF. Here the CDR3 DNA reads TGTGCCAGCAGCGTAACTGGCGGAGGTGGCTCCTACAATGAGCAGTTCTTC.

The chain carries TRBV13 and TRBJ1-3; 9 positions agree with TRBD1. The germline CDR1 and CDR2 sequences are PRHDT and FYEKMQ (reference sequence). The CDR3 is made up of 16 amino acids. J was trimmed by 1 base and V by 4 bases; bases with no gene match: 5. CDR3 sequence reads: CASSSQGALSGNTIYF. As DNA, the CDR3 is TGTGCCAGCAGCTCACAGGGGGCGCTTTCTGGAAACACCATATATTTT.

There are a few counts of this clone. This rearrangement joins TRBV28 to TRBJ1-2, with D possibly being TRBD1 (5 bases). Germline CDR1 reads MDHEN; CDR2 reads SYDVKM. This CDR3 comprises 12 residues. The V end lost 5 bases, the J end lost 7 bases, and 11 bases lay between the germline ends. The CDR3 spells CASSLAGSGYTF. The CDR3 bases are TGTGCCAGCAGTCTGGCAGGGTCTGGCTACACCTTC.

The chain has TRBV5-4 and TRBJ1-1; perhaps TRBD1 as D (5 bases). CDR1 and CDR2 from the germline V gene are SGHNT and YYREEE (reference sequence). The CDR3 totals 13 residues. The V gene lost 4 bases and the J gene lost 3 bases, with 10 bases spanning the gap. The CDR3 sequence: CASSIRGDTEAFF. The CDR3, as DNA: TGTGCCAGCAGCATCCGGGGGGACACTGAAGCTTTCTTT.

The chain links TRBV19 to TRBJ1-1; 9 bases match TRBD1. This CDR3 comprises 14 residues. The germline CDR1 and CDR2 sequences are LNHDA and SQIVND (reference sequence). After removal of 6 bases from V and 4 bases from J, the junction contained 6 bases not matched to a gene. The CDR3 region has the DNA TGTGCCAGTAGCAAGGGACAGGGATCCACTGAAGCTTTCTTT. Translating gives CASSKGQGSTEAFF.

V gene TRBV7-8 combines with J gene TRBJ1-2; D uncertain. V lost 3 bases, J lost 0 bases, and 8 bases lay in between. CDR3 length: 14 residues. Per germline, CDR1 SGHVS and CDR2 FQNEAQ. Here the CDR3 reads CASSLASANYGYTF. The CDR3 nucleotides are TGTGCCAGCAGCTTGGCAAGCGCTAACTATGGCTACACCTTC.

This clone was detected a few times. As DNA, the CDR3 is TGTGCCAGTAGTCGTCTTATGACAGTCCCACCCCTCCACTTT. Translating gives CASSRLMTVPPLHF. The gene calls are TRBV19 and TRBJ1-6; weak D call: TRBD1 (5 bases). The CDR3 consists of 14 residues. Germline V gene data show CDR1 as LNHDA and CDR2 as SQIVND (reference sequence). The V end was cut by 5 bases, the J end by 11 bases, with 16 bases between.

The chain recombines TRBV6-5 with TRBJ2-1; 8 bases are a match to TRBD2. The CDR3 totals 16 residues. V dropped 0 bases and J dropped 2; count of bases not matched to a gene: 3. Germline values: CDR1 MNHEY, CDR2 SVGAGI. This CDR3 reads CASSYSGGAPYNEQFF. The DNA for the CDR3 is TGTGCCAGCAGTTACTCCGGGGGGGCCCCCTACAATGAGCAGTTCTTC.

The J gene is TRBJ1-5, the V gene TRBV28; D might be TRBD1 (5 bases). Germline CDR1 and CDR2: MDHEN and SYDVKM. This CDR3 has 13 residues. V gave up 3 bases and J gave up 4 bases, with 7 bases separating them. The CDR3 is CASSFGGNQPQHF. The CDR3 DNA reads TGTGCCAGCAGTTTCGGGGGAAATCAGCCCCAGCATTTT. Full variable domain (missing parts from reference TRBV28 and TRBJ1-5): DVKVTQSSRYLVKRTGEKVFLECVQDMDHENMFWYRQDPGLGLRLIYFSYDVKMKEKGDIPEGYSVSREKKERFSLILESASTNQTSMYLCASSFGGNQPQHFGDGTRLSIL.

This clone was recorded a few times. This chain uses TRBV4-1 with TRBJ2-7, with D possibly being TRBD2 (5 bases). The CDR3 totals 14 residues. The V end lost 1 base, the J end lost 4 bases, and 11 bases lay between the germline ends. Germline V lookup: CDR1 MGHRA, CDR2 YSYEKL. The CDR3 here is CASSQGVAGYEQYF. CDR3 bases: TGCGCCAGCAGCCAAGGAGTCGCGGGTTACGAGCAGTACTTC.

This rearrangement joins TRBV25-1 to TRBJ1-1; D is possibly TRBD1 (5 bases). Germline V gene lookup returns CDR1 MGHDK and CDR2 SYGVNS. V lost 1 base and J 2 bases, leaving 8 bases between the germline ends. This CDR3 contains 14 residues. This CDR3 is CASSEWGGNTEAFF. Here the CDR3 DNA reads TGTGCCAGCAGTGAATGGGGCGGAAACACTGAAGCTTTCTTT.

The rearrangement links TRBV14 to TRBJ2-2; tentatively, D is TRBD2 (7 bases). Deletions cut 0 bases from V and 1 base from J, with 27 bases between. This CDR3 region has 22 residues. CDR1 and CDR2 (germline): SGHDN, FVKESK. This CDR3 is CASSQECSGKGGYKENTGELFF. The CDR3 nucleotides read TGTGCCAGCAGCCAAGAGTGTTCGGGTAAGGGGGGGTATAAGGAGAACACCGGGGAGCTGTTTTTT.

The chain employs TRBV29-1 and TRBJ2-5, with D possibly being TRBD1 (6 bases). Trimming shortened V by 3 bases and J by 1 base, and 12 bases separated the two germline ends. Germline loops: CDR1 SQVTM, CDR2 ANQGSEA. The CDR3 is 14 amino acids. CDR3 bases: TGCAGCGTTGAGCCCTACAGGGTCCAAGAGACCCAGTACTTC. It codes for CSVEPYRVQETQYF. Complete variable domain (other parts from reference TRBV29-1 and TRBJ2-5): SAVISQKPSRDICQRGTSLTIQCQVDSQVTMMFWYRQQPGQSLTLIATANQGSEATYESGFVIDKFPISRPNLTFSTLTVSNMSPEDSSIYLCSVEPYRVQETQYFGPGTRLLVL.

This chain joins TRBV6-5 and TRBJ2-7; possible D gene TRBD1, 5 bases. There are 16 residues in the CDR3. Per germline, CDR1 MNHEY and CDR2 SVGAGI. The V end was cut by 0 bases, the J end by 0 bases, with 12 bases between. CDR3 nucleotides: TGTGCCAGCAGTTACTCGGCAGGGTCGAGCTCCTACGAGCAGTACTTC. Protein product: CASSYSAGSSSYEQYF.